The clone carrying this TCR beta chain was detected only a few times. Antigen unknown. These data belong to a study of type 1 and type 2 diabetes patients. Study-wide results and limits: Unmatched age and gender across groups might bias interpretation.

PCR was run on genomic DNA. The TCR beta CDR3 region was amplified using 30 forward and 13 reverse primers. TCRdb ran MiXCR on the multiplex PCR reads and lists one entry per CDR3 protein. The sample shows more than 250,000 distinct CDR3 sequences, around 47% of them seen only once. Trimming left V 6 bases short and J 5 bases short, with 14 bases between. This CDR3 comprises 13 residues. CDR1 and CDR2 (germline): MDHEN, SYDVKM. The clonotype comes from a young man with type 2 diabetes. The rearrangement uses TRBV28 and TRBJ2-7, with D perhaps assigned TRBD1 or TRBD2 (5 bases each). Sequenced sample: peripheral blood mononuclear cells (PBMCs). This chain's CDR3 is CASSPSGTHEQYF. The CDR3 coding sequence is TGTGCCAGCAGCCCGTCCGGGACCCACGAGCAGTACTTC.